The T cell receptor beta chain described here comes from a study of CD8 T cells in Susac syndrome. The overall study: Within the sequenced group of Susac syndrome patients, about 6 showed active disease and about 8 were in remission. General observations from the study: The number of Susac-specific public clones found was 15 to 20 in total CD8+ repertoires and four or five in CD8+ TEMRA repertoires.

To note about this clonotype: As yet, its antigen is unknown.

RNA totalling roughly 0.5 to 1 ug underwent reverse transcription with random hexamers. The TCR beta CDR3 was amplified by immunoSEQ multiplex PCR across 54 Vbeta, 13 Jbeta. TCRdb reprocessed the immunoSEQ multiplex PCR reads with MiXCR, giving one entry per CDR3 protein. The sample holds roughly 110,000 distinct CDR3 sequences, approximately 94% seen once. The CDR3 length is 15 residues. V lost 3 bases to trimming and J lost 4 bases; unmatched junction nucleotides: 5. Germline V gene sequence: CDR1 LNHNV, CDR2 YYDKDF (reference sequence). Sequencing was done on a sample of CD8+ T cells from PBMCs. This receptor was taken from a human donor with Susac syndrome. The chain combines TRBV15 with TRBJ2-1; 8 nucleotides match TRBD1. As DNA, the CDR3 is TGTGCCACCAGCAGGGACAGGGCAATTTACAATGAGCAGTTCTTC. Translated, it gives CATSRDRAIYNEQFF. Supplemented by reference TRBV15 and TRBJ2-1, the full variable domain reads DAMVIQNPRYQVTQFGKPVTLSCSQTLNHNVMYWYQQKSSQAPKLLFHYYDKDFNNEADTPDNFQSRRPNTSFCFLDIRSPGLGDTAMYLCATSRDRAIYNEQFFGPGTRLTVL.